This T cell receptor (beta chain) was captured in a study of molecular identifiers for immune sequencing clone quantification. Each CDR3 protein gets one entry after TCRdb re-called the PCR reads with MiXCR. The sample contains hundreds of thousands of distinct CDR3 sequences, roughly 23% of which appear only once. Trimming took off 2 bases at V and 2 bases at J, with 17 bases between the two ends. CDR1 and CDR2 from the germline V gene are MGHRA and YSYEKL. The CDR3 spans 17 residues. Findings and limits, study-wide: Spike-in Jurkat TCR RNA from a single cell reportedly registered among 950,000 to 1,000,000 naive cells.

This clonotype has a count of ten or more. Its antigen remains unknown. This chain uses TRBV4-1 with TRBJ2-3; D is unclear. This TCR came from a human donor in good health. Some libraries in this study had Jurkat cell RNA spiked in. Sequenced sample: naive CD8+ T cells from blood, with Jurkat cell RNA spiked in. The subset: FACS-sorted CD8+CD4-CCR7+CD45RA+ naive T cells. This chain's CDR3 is CASSQSPRAGATDTQYF. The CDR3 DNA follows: TGCGCCAGCAGCCAATCACCCAGAGCCGGAGCCACAGATACGCAGTATTTT.